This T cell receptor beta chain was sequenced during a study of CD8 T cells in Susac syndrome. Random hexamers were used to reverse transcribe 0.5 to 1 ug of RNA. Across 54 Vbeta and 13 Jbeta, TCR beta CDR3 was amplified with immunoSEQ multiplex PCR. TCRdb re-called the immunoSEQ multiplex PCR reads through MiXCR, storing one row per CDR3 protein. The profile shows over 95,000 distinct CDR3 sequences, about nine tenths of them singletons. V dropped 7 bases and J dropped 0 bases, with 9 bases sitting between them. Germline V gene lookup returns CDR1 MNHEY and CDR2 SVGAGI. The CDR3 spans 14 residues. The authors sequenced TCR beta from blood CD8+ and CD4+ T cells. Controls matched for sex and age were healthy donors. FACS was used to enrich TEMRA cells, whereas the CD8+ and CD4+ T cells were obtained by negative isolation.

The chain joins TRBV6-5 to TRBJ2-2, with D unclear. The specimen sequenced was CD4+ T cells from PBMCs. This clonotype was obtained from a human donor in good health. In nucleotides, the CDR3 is TGTGCCAGCATAGGGAAGCCGAACACCGGGGAGCTGTTTTTT. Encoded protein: CASIGKPNTGELFF.